This entry concerns a single T cell receptor (beta chain). This clonotype was seen ten or more times. Its target antigen remains unknown. No much larger clone exists at a distance of one base, and base qualities are not known. The sample originates from a study of T cell repertoires in cytomegalovirus infection (dated by TCRdb to about 2019). About the full investigation: Because public TCR beta signatures pointed to carriage of CMV infection together with the matching HLA type, the HLA type of each donor mattered for the analysis. Points the paper makes about the study in general: In the ex vivo response, HLA-C-restricted CMV-specific TCR beta clonotypes were dominant, and in two of eight donors the single most frequent clonotype came from this HLA-C-restricted group. In both this cohort and an independent roughly 330-donor cohort, the cumulative frequency of public TCR beta family members distinguished carriers of CMV infection plus the relevant HLA type.

Sequenced using an Illumina HiSeq 1500. Starting from the raw public reads, TCRdb applied fastp trimming at Q25, assembled clones with MiXCR and retained in-frame beta chains. Every CDR3 protein is listed once, alongside the most common genes and DNA of its rows. Here the sample has some 100,000 distinct CDR3 sequences; 23% occur a single time. Approximately 40% of the sample lies in the top ten. Sample: CD8+ T cells from PBMCs. This clonotype was sampled from a human donor in good health (CMV status not recorded). Some clones in this sample may be carry-over from other donors' samples.

The CDR3 sequence is CASSLGTHTQYF. The nucleotides read TGTGCCAGCAGTTTAGGGACTCATACGCAGTATTTT. The chain is made from TRBV28 and TRBJ2-3; the D region possibly corresponds to TRBD2 (6 bases align). Via the germline V gene, CDR1 is MDHEN and CDR2 SYDVKM. V loses 2 bases, J loses 7 bases, and the germline ends lie 7 bases apart. The CDR3 contains 12 residues, cysteine and phenylalanine counted. The read is trimmed to its CDR3 DNA, 36 bases read in frame from base 1. The entire variable domain, with the stretches around the CDR3 drawn from the reference TRBV28 and TRBJ2-3 proteins, is DVKVTQSSRYLVKRTGEKVFLECVQDMDHENMFWYRQDPGLGLRLIYFSYDVKMKEKGDIPEGYSVSREKKERFSLILESASTNQTSMYLCASSLGTHTQYFGPGTRLTVL.